The rows below give T cell receptor beta chains drawn from one sample of a study of vaccination and CD4 T cells after COVID-19. TCRdb re-analysed the PCR reads in MiXCR, keeping a single row per CDR3 protein. The sample consists of about 15,000 distinct CDR3 sequences, roughly 36% of them appearing once. These TCRs are of unknown antigen specificity. The sequenced sample was cultured CD4+ T cells from blood. The receptors originated from a human donor with COVID-19. Each CDR3 is given with its conserved first and last residue. Fields, in order: D gene, clone size, V gene, J gene, CDR3 DNA, CDR3 protein. A D gene is named only where the DNA matches it firmly. Clone size is shown for a subset of rows, as once, few, many or a class of expanded clone.

>TRBD2|NA|TRBV30|TRBJ2-1
TGTGCCTGGAGTTCCCCCCTAGCGGGGGGGTACAATGAGCAGTTCTTC
CAWSSPLAGGYNEQFF
>NA|NA|TRBV6-1|TRBJ1-2
TGTGCCAGCATCGACCGGGACATGGCTTTAGGCGGCTACACCTTC
CASIDRDMALGGYTF
>NA|few|TRBV19|TRBJ2-5
TGTGCCACGTCCAGTCCGGGAGAGACCCAGTACTTC
CATSSPGETQYF
>NA|NA|TRBV20-1|TRBJ2-4
TGCAGTGCGAGGAGGGAAAACATTCAGTACTTC
CSARRENIQYF
>TRBD2|NA|TRBV20-1|TRBJ2-3
TGCAGTGCTAGAGATCCTGGGACTAGCGCGACAGATACGCAGTATTTT
CSARDPGTSATDTQYF
>NA|once|TRBV20-1|TRBJ2-5
TGCAGTGCTAGAGACGCCAGGGGAGGCGAGACCCAGTACTTC
CSARDARGGETQYF
>NA|NA|TRBV7-9|TRBJ2-5
TGTGCCAGCAGCTCCGGAGGGGTAGAGACCCAGTACTTC
CASSSGGVETQYF
>TRBD1|NA|TRBV6-2/TRBV6-3|TRBJ2-3
TGTGCCAGCAGCTCCGAGGTCAGGGGGATCACAGATACGCAGTATTTT
CASSSEVRGITDTQYF
>NA|NA|TRBV20-1|TRBJ1-3
TGCAGTGCGATTGAAAGAAACACCATATATTTT
CSAIERNTIYF
>TRBD2|few|TRBV10-2|TRBJ2-5
TGCGCCAGCAGTGAGTCGGCGCGGGGGGGCAACCAGTACTTC
CASSESARGGNQYF
>NA|few|TRBV7-9|TRBJ1-2
TGTGCCAGCAGCCCAGGGACGGACATGTGGGGTGGCTACACCTTC
CASSPGTDMWGGYTF
>NA|NA|TRBV10-3|TRBJ2-1
TGTGCCATCAGACCCAGGGGTATGAACTACAATGAGCAGTTCTTC
CAIRPRGMNYNEQFF
>NA|few|TRBV29-1|TRBJ2-2
TGCAGCGTCCCTGGACAGAGCGCGAACACCGGGGAGCTGTTTTTT
CSVPGQSANTGELFF
>NA|few|TRBV6-1|TRBJ2-3
TGTGCCAGCAGTGAAGTTAAAGGACTGGGCCGAGATACGCAGTATTTT
CASSEVKGLGRDTQYF
>NA|few|TRBV20-1|TRBJ2-7
TGCAGTGCTAGAGTATTCGCCGGGGTTTCTGACGAGCAGTACTTC
CSARVFAGVSDEQYF
>NA|NA|TRBV7-2|TRBJ1-1
TGTGCCAGCAGCCCGCAGATTGGAAGGGGCACTGAAGCTTTCTTT
CASSPQIGRGTEAFF
>TRBD1|NA|TRBV6-1|TRBJ2-7
TGTGCCAGCCTTAAACTACAGGGGTACGAGCAGTACTTC
CASLKLQGYEQYF
>TRBD1|NA|TRBV20-1|TRBJ1-2
TGCAGTGCTTCCGGGACAGTTGACTATGGCTACACCTTC
CSASGTVDYGYTF
>TRBD1|few|TRBV4-2|TRBJ1-6
TGTGCCAGCAGCCAAGCAAACAGGGGTTCCTATAATTCACCCCTCCACTTT
CASSQANRGSYNSPLHF
>TRBD1|NA|TRBV12-3/TRBV12-4|TRBJ2-3
TGTGCCAGCAGTTTAGGGGACAGGAGCACAGATACGCAGTATTTT
CASSLGDRSTDTQYF
>TRBD1|NA|TRBV7-9|TRBJ1-2
TGTGCCAGCAGCTTCGGACAGGGCGTTGTGGGATATGGCTACACCTTC
CASSFGQGVVGYGYTF
>NA|few|TRBV7-8|TRBJ2-1
TGTGCCAGCAGCTTAGATGGCTTTCGCTCCTACAATGAGCAGTTCTTC
CASSLDGFRSYNEQFF
>NA|NA|TRBV7-8|TRBJ1-2
TGTGCCAGCAGCCTAACACGGCCATATGGCTACACCTTC
CASSLTRPYGYTF
>NA|NA|TRBV20-1|TRBJ1-4
TGCAGTGCTAGGGGAGTCGGGGGGGAAAAACTGTTTTTT
CSARGVGGEKLFF
>TRBD2|NA|TRBV20-1|TRBJ2-1
TGCAGTCCTATAACCCCCCCGGGACTAGCTACTAGATTCTCCTACAATGAGCAGTTCTTC
CSPITPPGLATRFSYNEQFF
>NA|once|TRBV5-1|TRBJ2-1
TGCGCCAGCAGTACGGATAGGCATGAGCAGTTCTTC
CASSTDRHEQFF